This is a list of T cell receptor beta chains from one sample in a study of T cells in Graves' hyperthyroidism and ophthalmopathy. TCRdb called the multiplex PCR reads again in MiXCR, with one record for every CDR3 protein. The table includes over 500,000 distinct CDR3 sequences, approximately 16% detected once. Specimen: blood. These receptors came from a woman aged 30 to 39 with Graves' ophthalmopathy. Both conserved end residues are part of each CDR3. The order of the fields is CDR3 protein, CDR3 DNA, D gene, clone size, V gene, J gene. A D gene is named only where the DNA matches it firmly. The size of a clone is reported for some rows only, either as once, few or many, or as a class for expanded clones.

cdr3_aa: CASSLSAGGLGGYTF
cdr3_nt: TGTGCCAGCAGTTTATCTGCGGGGGGGTTGGGTGGCTACACCTTC
d_call: NA
clone_size: many
v_call: TRBV28
j_call: TRBJ1-2

cdr3_aa: CASKSRTDDQPQHF
cdr3_nt: TGTGCCAGCAAGTCTAGGACAGATGATCAGCCCCAGCATTTT
d_call: NA
clone_size: many
v_call: TRBV28
j_call: TRBJ1-5

cdr3_aa: CASSGGTDLNEKLFF
cdr3_nt: TGTGCCAGCAGTGGGGGGACAGATCTTAATGAAAAACTGTTTTTT
d_call: TRBD1
clone_size: once
v_call: TRBV6-2/TRBV6-3
j_call: TRBJ1-4

cdr3_aa: CSASQGTSGPYEQYF
cdr3_nt: TGCAGTGCAAGCCAGGGGACTAGCGGGCCCTATGAGCAGTACTTC
d_call: TRBD2
clone_size: NA
v_call: TRBV20-1
j_call: TRBJ2-7

cdr3_aa: CASHNGERGTDTQYF
cdr3_nt: TGTGCCAGCCACAATGGGGAGCGGGGCACAGATACGCAGTATTTT
d_call: NA
clone_size: once
v_call: TRBV6-1
j_call: TRBJ2-3

cdr3_aa: CASSLSLAGVNNEQFF
cdr3_nt: TGTGCCAGCAGCCTGTCCCTAGCGGGAGTAAACAATGAGCAGTTCTTC
d_call: TRBD2
clone_size: many
v_call: TRBV7-6
j_call: TRBJ2-1

cdr3_aa: CSASEGARWETQYF
cdr3_nt: TGCAGTGCTAGCGAGGGGGCGCGTTGGGAGACCCAGTACTTC
d_call: TRBD1
clone_size: NA
v_call: TRBV20-1
j_call: TRBJ2-5

cdr3_aa: CASSHKQGYTYNEQFF
cdr3_nt: TGTGCCAGCAGCCATAAACAGGGCTATACCTACAATGAGCAGTTCTTC
d_call: NA
clone_size: few
v_call: TRBV14
j_call: TRBJ2-1

cdr3_aa: CASSQGGPTYEQYF
cdr3_nt: TGCGCCAGCAGCCAAGGAGGGCCTACCTACGAGCAGTACTTC
d_call: NA
clone_size: NA
v_call: TRBV4-1
j_call: TRBJ2-7

cdr3_aa: CASSKRQFRESGTQYF
cdr3_nt: TGTGCCAGCAGTAAACGCCAGTTCAGGGAGAGTGGGACCCAGTACTTC
d_call: NA
clone_size: many
v_call: TRBV28
j_call: TRBJ2-5

cdr3_aa: CASSLGQGVYEQYF
cdr3_nt: TGTGCCAGCAGCTTGGGGCAGGGGGTCTACGAGCAGTACTTC
d_call: TRBD1
clone_size: many
v_call: TRBV5-4
j_call: TRBJ2-7

cdr3_aa: CASSQGERGNQPQHF
cdr3_nt: TGCGCCAGCAGCCAAGGGGAAAGAGGCAATCAGCCCCAGCATTTT
d_call: NA
clone_size: NA
v_call: TRBV4-1
j_call: TRBJ1-5

cdr3_aa: CASSYSTGANTGELFF
cdr3_nt: TGTGCCAGCAGTTACTCGACAGGGGCCAACACCGGGGAGCTGTTTTTT
d_call: TRBD1
clone_size: many
v_call: TRBV6-5
j_call: TRBJ2-2

cdr3_aa: CASSYSYGRTTGELFF
cdr3_nt: TGTGCCAGCAGTTACTCTTACGGGAGAACGACCGGGGAGCTGTTTTTT
d_call: NA
clone_size: few
v_call: TRBV6-5
j_call: TRBJ2-2

cdr3_aa: CASSLVGQGQETQHF
cdr3_nt: TGCGCCAGCAGCTTGGTAGGGCAGGGGCAAGAGACCCAGCACTTC
d_call: NA
clone_size: NA
v_call: TRBV5-1
j_call: TRBJ2-5

cdr3_aa: CASSPGSGRAYSNEQFF
cdr3_nt: TGTGCCAGCAGCCCCGGGAGCGGGAGGGCCTATTCTAATGAGCAGTTCTTC
d_call: TRBD2
clone_size: NA
v_call: TRBV3-1
j_call: TRBJ2-1

cdr3_aa: CASSQEGLAGLLFGANVLTF
cdr3_nt: TGTGCCAGCAGCCAAGAGGGACTAGCGGGACTGCTTTTTGGGGCCAACGTCCTGACTTTC
d_call: TRBD2
clone_size: NA
v_call: TRBV3-1
j_call: TRBJ2-6

cdr3_aa: CASSLELTGANYGYTF
cdr3_nt: TGCGCCAGCAGCTTGGAGCTGACAGGGGCTAACTATGGCTACACCTTC
d_call: TRBD1
clone_size: NA
v_call: TRBV5-1
j_call: TRBJ1-2

cdr3_aa: CSARDLLAGGPNEQFF
cdr3_nt: TGCAGTGCTAGAGATCTTCTAGCGGGAGGGCCTAATGAGCAGTTCTTC
d_call: TRBD2
clone_size: many
v_call: TRBV20-1
j_call: TRBJ2-1

cdr3_aa: CSARVQDSDSNQPQHF
cdr3_nt: TGCAGTGCTAGAGTCCAGGACAGTGATAGCAATCAGCCCCAGCATTTT
d_call: NA
clone_size: once
v_call: TRBV20-1
j_call: TRBJ1-5

cdr3_aa: CASSFPDLNGYTF
cdr3_nt: TGTGCCAGCAGTTTTCCGGACCTCAATGGCTACACCTTC
d_call: NA
clone_size: many
v_call: TRBV28
j_call: TRBJ1-2

cdr3_aa: CASSLGIDYEQYF
cdr3_nt: TGCGCCAGCAGCTTGGGGATTGACTACGAGCAGTACTTC
d_call: NA
clone_size: many
v_call: TRBV5-1
j_call: TRBJ2-7

cdr3_aa: CASNPMGPSYNEQFF
cdr3_nt: TGTGCCAGCAACCCTATGGGGCCCTCCTACAATGAGCAGTTCTTC
d_call: NA
clone_size: many
v_call: TRBV9
j_call: TRBJ2-1

cdr3_aa: CASSQEGGPTEAFF
cdr3_nt: TGCGCCAGCAGCCAAGAAGGAGGGCCCACTGAAGCTTTCTTT
d_call: NA
clone_size: few
v_call: TRBV4-1
j_call: TRBJ1-1

cdr3_aa: CASSYGIASGSRNEQFF
cdr3_nt: TGTGCCAGCAGTTACGGAATAGCTAGCGGGAGTCGAAATGAGCAGTTCTTC
d_call: TRBD2
clone_size: many
v_call: TRBV6-5
j_call: TRBJ2-1

cdr3_aa: CASSDRPPSYEQYF
cdr3_nt: TGTGCCAGCAGTGACAGGCCACCGTCCTACGAGCAGTACTTC
d_call: NA
clone_size: once
v_call: TRBV6-1
j_call: TRBJ2-7

cdr3_aa: CATPRDDRVANTGELFF
cdr3_nt: TGTGCCACCCCTAGGGACGACCGGGTTGCGAACACCGGGGAGCTGTTTTTT
d_call: NA
clone_size: few
v_call: TRBV28
j_call: TRBJ2-2

cdr3_aa: CASAGIGWSDTQYF
cdr3_nt: TGTGCCAGCGCTGGAATAGGGTGGTCAGATACGCAGTATTTT
d_call: NA
clone_size: few
v_call: TRBV14
j_call: TRBJ2-3

cdr3_aa: CATSRDRGGPVRDTQYF
cdr3_nt: TGTGCCACCAGCAGAGATCGCGGGGGCCCCGTTAGAGATACGCAGTATTTT
d_call: NA
clone_size: NA
v_call: TRBV15
j_call: TRBJ2-3

cdr3_aa: CASSEFGGNYEQYF
cdr3_nt: TGTGCCAGCAGTGAATTTGGGGGGAACTACGAGCAGTACTTC
d_call: NA
clone_size: NA
v_call: TRBV25-1
j_call: TRBJ2-7

cdr3_aa: CSASFSGRAGGELFF
cdr3_nt: TGCAGTGCTAGTTTTAGCGGGAGGGCCGGCGGGGAGCTGTTTTTT
d_call: TRBD2
clone_size: many
v_call: TRBV20-1
j_call: TRBJ2-2

cdr3_aa: CASSTFRTGPNYEQYF
cdr3_nt: TGTGCCAGCAGCACCTTCAGGACAGGGCCAAACTACGAGCAGTACTTC
d_call: TRBD1
clone_size: few
v_call: TRBV7-2
j_call: TRBJ2-7

cdr3_aa: CASVSSPGLTDTQYF
cdr3_nt: TGTGCCAGCGTGTCGAGTCCGGGACTCACAGATACGCAGTATTTT
d_call: NA
clone_size: many
v_call: TRBV2
j_call: TRBJ2-3

cdr3_aa: CASGSEGWETQYF
cdr3_nt: TGTGCCAGCGGGTCGGAGGGATGGGAGACCCAGTACTTC
d_call: NA
clone_size: once
v_call: TRBV9
j_call: TRBJ2-5

cdr3_aa: CASSYPESDGDGNTIYF
cdr3_nt: TGTGCCAGCAGTTACCCAGAGTCGGACGGGGACGGAAACACCATATATTTT
d_call: NA
clone_size: NA
v_call: TRBV6-7
j_call: TRBJ1-3

cdr3_aa: CASSLRRGYTF
cdr3_nt: TGTGCCAGCAGTCTGCGGAGAGGCTACACCTTC
d_call: NA
clone_size: many
v_call: TRBV28
j_call: TRBJ1-2

cdr3_aa: CASARAGTLPLHF
cdr3_nt: TGTGCCAGCGCGAGGGCAGGGACCCTACCCCTCCACTTT
d_call: NA
clone_size: many
v_call: TRBV7-2
j_call: TRBJ1-6

cdr3_aa: CSAREGQAPGQPQHF
cdr3_nt: TGCAGTGCTAGAGAGGGACAGGCCCCGGGTCAGCCCCAGCATTTT
d_call: TRBD1
clone_size: NA
v_call: TRBV20-1
j_call: TRBJ1-5

cdr3_aa: CASNLKEDTEAFF
cdr3_nt: TGCGCCAGCAATCTTAAGGAGGACACTGAAGCTTTCTTT
d_call: NA
clone_size: many
v_call: TRBV5-1
j_call: TRBJ1-1

cdr3_aa: CASSLSGPNQPQHF
cdr3_nt: TGTGCCAGCAGTTTGTCAGGGCCAAATCAGCCCCAGCATTTT
d_call: NA
clone_size: many
v_call: TRBV12-3/TRBV12-4
j_call: TRBJ1-5

cdr3_aa: CSARDQGTVDEKLFF
cdr3_nt: TGCAGTGCTAGAGACCAGGGGACAGTGGATGAAAAACTGTTTTTT
d_call: TRBD1
clone_size: many
v_call: TRBV20-1
j_call: TRBJ1-4

cdr3_aa: CASSPAGTSGRAEQFF
cdr3_nt: TGTGCCAGCAGCCCAGCGGGGACTAGCGGGAGGGCTGAGCAGTTCTTC
d_call: TRBD2
clone_size: few
v_call: TRBV11-3
j_call: TRBJ2-1

cdr3_aa: CASSFIPLEQYF
cdr3_nt: TGTGCCAGCAGCTTTATTCCCCTCGAGCAGTACTTC
d_call: NA
clone_size: NA
v_call: TRBV7-9
j_call: TRBJ2-7

cdr3_aa: CASSKGHPKDTEAFF
cdr3_nt: TGCGCCAGCAGCAAGGGACACCCCAAGGATACTGAAGCTTTCTTT
d_call: NA
clone_size: many
v_call: TRBV5-1
j_call: TRBJ1-1

cdr3_aa: CSARVPAGGLTYEQYF
cdr3_nt: TGCAGTGCTAGAGTCCCAGCGGGAGGGCTAACCTACGAGCAGTACTTC
d_call: TRBD2
clone_size: NA
v_call: TRBV20-1
j_call: TRBJ2-7

cdr3_aa: CASRGSAYEQYF
cdr3_nt: TGTGCCAGCAGGGGGTCCGCTTACGAGCAGTACTTC
d_call: NA
clone_size: NA
v_call: TRBV11-2
j_call: TRBJ2-7

cdr3_aa: CASSWAGDEQFF
cdr3_nt: TGTGCCAGCAGTTGGGCTGGCGATGAGCAGTTCTTC
d_call: NA
clone_size: many
v_call: TRBV12-3/TRBV12-4
j_call: TRBJ2-1

cdr3_aa: CASSAVSATNEKPFF
cdr3_nt: TGTGCCAGCAGCGCGGTTAGTGCAACTAATGAAAAACCGTTTTTT
d_call: NA
clone_size: NA
v_call: TRBV2
j_call: TRBJ1-4

cdr3_aa: CASSLVGANSPLHF
cdr3_nt: TGTGCCAGCAGTTTAGTAGGGGCCAATTCACCCCTCCACTTT
d_call: NA
clone_size: many
v_call: TRBV12-3/TRBV12-4
j_call: TRBJ1-6

cdr3_aa: CASSSPTREGYATEAFF
cdr3_nt: TGTGCCAGCAGTTCGCCTACCAGGGAGGGGTATGCAACTGAAGCTTTCTTT
d_call: NA
clone_size: many
v_call: TRBV27
j_call: TRBJ1-1

cdr3_aa: CASSPDSLTNEKLFF
cdr3_nt: TGTGCCAGCAGCCCGGACAGTTTGACGAATGAAAAACTGTTTTTT
d_call: NA
clone_size: few
v_call: TRBV12-3/TRBV12-4
j_call: TRBJ1-4

cdr3_aa: CASSHDRDSHEQYF
cdr3_nt: TGCGCCAGCAGCCACGACAGGGACAGCCACGAGCAGTACTTC
d_call: TRBD1
clone_size: few
v_call: TRBV4-1
j_call: TRBJ2-7

cdr3_aa: CASSLETGGFRIYGYTF
cdr3_nt: TGTGCCAGCAGCTTAGAGACAGGGGGGTTTAGGATCTATGGCTACACCTTC
d_call: TRBD1
clone_size: once
v_call: TRBV7-2
j_call: TRBJ1-2